The 8 T cell receptor beta chains listed next were all sequenced from one sample in a study of CD8 T cells in ankylosing spondylitis. Each CDR3 protein is one row after TCRdb ran MiXCR on the 5' RACE reads. The table has approximately 260,000 distinct CDR3 sequences, 18% seen once. Sequenced material: blood, either unsorted or a sorted T cell fraction (not recorded which). These receptors all stem from a male donor with ankylosing spondylitis or in good health (not recorded which).

The CDR3 is CASSPNSHNEQFF. The CDR3 bases are TGTGCCAGCAGCCCCAATTCTCACAATGAGCAGTTCTTC. The chain joins TRBV9 to TRBJ2-1; no definite D call. The V gene lost 4 bases and the J gene lost 5 bases, with 10 bases spanning the gap. Looked up from germline, CDR1 is SGDLS and CDR2 is YYNGEE. The CDR3 totals 13 residues.

The chain couples TRBV29-1 to TRBJ2-2; perhaps TRBD1 as D (6 bases). V lost 0 bases and J 6 bases, leaving 11 bases between the germline ends. The germline V gene has CDR1 SQVTM and CDR2 ANQGSEA. This CDR3 spans 14 amino acids. CDR3 residues: CSVEERGWPGELFF. The CDR3 DNA is TGCAGCGTTGAAGAGAGGGGGTGGCCCGGGGAGCTGTTTTTT.

The sample holds a few counts of this clonotype. J is TRBJ2-5 and V is TRBV27; 9 bases line up with TRBD2. The CDR3 is made up of 16 amino acids. Germline lookup yields CDR1 MNHEY and CDR2 SMNVEV (reference sequence). Unmatched junction bases numbered 10, after V lost 3 bases and J lost 5 bases. The CDR3 bases are TGTGCCAGCAGTTTCAGGCTAGCGGGAACCGCGGAGACCCAGTACTTC. Encoded protein: CASSFRLAGTAETQYF.

This chain links TRBV4-1 with TRBJ1-2; no reliable D call. V was pared by 1 base and J by 3 bases, with 15 bases between. The CDR3 sequence is 16 residues long. CDR1 is MGHRA and CDR2 is YSYEKL in the germline V gene. CDR3 bases: TGCGCCAGCAGCCAAGGTTTCAGCAACTCCTACTATGGCTACACCTTC. Translating it yields CASSQGFSNSYYGYTF.

This clonotype was counted a few times. V usage is TRBV7-9 and J usage is TRBJ2-1; 9 nucleotides agree with TRBD2. The CDR3 runs to 16 residues. CDR1 SEHNR and CDR2 FQNEAQ come from the germline V gene (reference sequence). V shed 4 bases and J 6 bases; nucleotides not matched to a gene: 10. CDR3 in amino acids: CASSSPREGRPNEQFF. The CDR3, as DNA: TGTGCCAGCAGCTCCCCGCGGGAGGGTCGGCCCAATGAGCAGTTCTTC.

This rearrangement joins TRBV20-1 to TRBJ2-1, with 14 nucleotides matching TRBD2. This CDR3 spans 18 amino acids. V lost 0 bases, J lost 3 bases, and 7 bases stayed unmatched. In germline, CDR1 is DFQATT, CDR2 SNEGSKA (reference sequence). The CDR3 DNA sequence: TGCAGTGCTAGAGAACCGGGACTAGCGGGAGAAAGCTACAATGAGCAGTTCTTC. Translating gives CSAREPGLAGESYNEQFF.

This clonotype was found many times. V usage is TRBV12-3 or TRBV12-4 and J usage is TRBJ2-1; 8 bases match TRBD2. Losses at the gene ends were 11 bases for V and 0 bases for J; bases not matched to a gene: 6. This CDR3 spans 14 amino acids. CDR3 DNA: TGTGCCGTTAGCGGGACTAGCTCCTACAATGAGCAGTTCTTC. It specifies CAVSGTSSYNEQFF.

This clonotype was picked up many times. The gene calls are TRBV6-5 and TRBJ2-3, with 8 bases that match TRBD1. Germline V lookup: CDR1 MNHEY, CDR2 SVGAGI. J lost 5 bases, V lost 0 bases, and 13 bases had no gene match. The CDR3 has 18 residues. As DNA, the CDR3 is TGTGCCAGCAGTTACTCTGGCCCCGGCCAGGGGGCTTTAGATACGCAGTATTTT. Protein product: CASSYSGPGQGALDTQYF.